These 23 T cell receptor beta chains were all obtained from the same sample, sequenced in a study of cytomegalovirus exposure and HLA in healthy donors. PCR employed 60 Vbeta and 13 Jbeta primers. Sequencing was performed with immunoSEQ multiplex PCR; in TCRdb, only in-frame clones are kept and a portion is missing. This sample yields about 180,000 clones, of which 82% are seen a single time; less than 2% belongs to the top ten. Specimen: PBMCs. The receptors stem from a man aged 35-49 years in good health and CMV-seronegative.

This clone was recorded once. The chain uses TRBV4-2 and TRBJ2-7; possibly TRBD1 for D (5 bases). This CDR3 comprises 14 residues. CDR1 is LGHNA and CDR2 is YNFKEQ in the germline V gene. Trimming took off 0 bases at V and 2 bases at J, with 8 bases between the two ends. The CDR3 DNA sequence: TGTGCCAGCAGCCAAGAACAGGAACCCTACGAGCAGTACTTC. Protein: CASSQEQEPYEQYF.

V and J are TRBV27 and TRBJ2-2, with TRBD2 matching 10 bases. The germline V gene encodes CDR1 MNHEY and CDR2 SMNVEV (reference sequence). The CDR3 length is 18 residues. The V and J ends lost 0 bases and 3 bases, in that order; junction bases with no gene match: 7. The CDR3: CASSLSGLAGDHTGELFF. CDR3 DNA: TGTGCCAGCAGTTTATCGGGGCTAGCGGGGGACCACACCGGGGAGCTGTTTTTT.

This chain links TRBV4-1 with TRBJ2-5, with D perhaps matching TRBD1 (6 bases). CDR1 and CDR2 (germline): MGHRA, YSYEKL. The CDR3 contains 14 residues. Trimming removed 3 bases from V and 2 bases from J, with 10 bases in between. The CDR3, as DNA: TGCGCCAGCAGCCATCGAGGACAGCAAGAGACCCAGTACTTC. It encodes CASSHRGQQETQYF.

Comment on this clone: Other DNA sequences of this sample code for an identical CDR3. This chain joins TRBV2 and TRBJ1-1, with D tentatively TRBD1 (6 bases). CDR3 size: 14 residues. Germline CDR1 is SNHLY and CDR2 is FYNNEI. Trimming removed 4 bases from V and 1 base from J, with 10 bases in between. CDR3 protein: CASSVRGRNTEAFF. CDR3 in DNA: TGTGCCAGCAGTGTCAGGGGACGGAACACTGAAGCTTTCTTT.

The rearrangement joins TRBV4-2 to TRBJ2-1; TRBD1 might be the D (6 bases). This CDR3 comprises 11 residues. Germline V CDR1 and CDR2: LGHNA, YNFKEQ. V lost 8 bases and J 8 bases, leaving 10 bases between the germline ends. CDR3 sequence (DNA): TGTGCCAGCTCCAGGGGTCATGAGCAGTTCTTC. Protein: CASSRGHEQFF.

This clone was detected only once. This sequence joins TRBV7-9 and TRBJ2-7; TRBD1 is a possible D gene (6 bases). Germline V gene sequence: CDR1 SEHNR, CDR2 FQNEAQ (reference sequence). Trimming stripped 5 bases from V and 2 bases from J, with 19 bases between. This CDR3 region has 16 residues. The CDR3 loop reads CASSQTAGVPPYEQYF. As DNA, the CDR3 is TGTGCCAGCAGCCAAACCGCAGGGGTACCTCCCTACGAGCAGTACTTC.

This clone came up once. The chain links TRBV28 to TRBJ1-2; 8 bases match TRBD1. The CDR3 spans 14 residues. Germline-derived CDR1 and CDR2 are MDHEN and SYDVKM. J gave up 4 bases and V 3 bases, and 4 bases lay outside the gene matches. The CDR3 spells CASSFGQGPYGYTF. The CDR3 DNA is TGTGCCAGCAGTTTCGGACAGGGTCCCTATGGCTACACCTTC.

This chain's CDR3 is CASTRLGGTGGTEAFF. The CDR3 region has the DNA TGTGCCAGCACCCGTCTCGGAGGGACAGGGGGCACTGAAGCTTTCTTT. V usage is TRBV27 and J usage is TRBJ1-1, with 11 bases identical to TRBD1. Trimming took 7 bases from V and 4 from J; bases not matched to a gene: 11. Germline CDR1 is MNHEY and CDR2 is SMNVEV (reference sequence). CDR3 length: 16 residues.

V and J are TRBV2 and TRBJ1-1; no clear D. The CDR3 length is 12 residues. Germline V lookup: CDR1 SNHLY, CDR2 FYNNEI. V shed 4 bases and J shed 7 bases, with 10 bases lying between them. CDR3 residues: CASSAVTLEAFF. The CDR3 nucleotides read TGTGCCAGCAGTGCGGTAACCCTTGAAGCTTTCTTT.

To note about this clone: The junction departs from germline at one end; a sequencing error may be responsible. The identical CDR3 is also encoded by other nucleotide sequences in the sample. The chain combines TRBV28 with TRBJ1-1; TRBD1 is a possible D gene (6 bases). The germline V gene has CDR1 MDHEN and CDR2 SYDVKM. This CDR3 is built from 13 residues. CDR3 region: CASRARGGTEAFF. CDR3 nucleotide sequence: TGTGCCAGCAGGGCGCGCGGGGGCACTGAAGCCTTCTTT.

The chain has TRBV28 and TRBJ2-6, with 8 bases fitting TRBD2. This CDR3 contains 19 residues. Trimming at V came to 3 bases and at J to 1 base, leaving 11 bases not matched to a gene. Germline V gives CDR1 MDHEN, CDR2 SYDVKM. DNA of the CDR3: TGTGCCAGCAGTTTTTTGGGCGGCGGGGGGACGTCTGGGGCCAACGTCCTGACTTTC. This sequence encodes CASSFLGGGGTSGANVLTF.

The V gene is TRBV7-2, the J gene TRBJ2-6; no clear D gene. V was pared by 5 bases and J by 1 base, with 9 bases between. The CDR3 covers 15 residues. CDR1 is SGHTA and CDR2 is FQGNSA in the germline V gene. CDR3 DNA: TGTGCCAGCAGCAACACATGGTCTGGGGCCAACGTCCTGACTTTC. Protein: CASSNTWSGANVLTF.

This sequence joins TRBV6-5 and TRBJ1-1; 9 bases map to TRBD1. In germline, CDR1 is MNHEY, CDR2 SVGAGI. The J segment lost 3 bases and the V segment lost 6 bases, leaving 5 bases of the junction unmatched. The CDR3 has 14 amino acids. CDR3 amino acids: CASRGTGIDTEAFF. The CDR3 DNA follows: TGTGCCAGCAGGGGGACAGGGATTGACACTGAAGCTTTCTTT.

The V call is TRBV29-1, the J call TRBJ2-7; 10 nucleotides line up with TRBD2. V gave up 7 bases and J gave up 2 bases; unmatched junction bases: 2. This CDR3 region has 12 residues. CDR1 is SQVTM, CDR2 ANQGSEA, per germline. The CDR3 loop is CSGTSGTYEQYF. Written as DNA, the CDR3 is TGCAGCGGGACTAGCGGTACCTACGAGCAGTACTTC.

This clone was found once. The genes are TRBV28 and TRBJ2-1; TRBD1 is a possible D gene (5 bases). With 2 bases removed from V and 0 bases from J, the gap between germline ends came to 8 bases. The CDR3 sequence is 15 residues long. Germline CDR1 MDHEN, CDR2 SYDVKM. This CDR3 reads CASSLDRSSYNEQFF. The CDR3, as DNA: TGTGCCAGCAGTTTAGACAGAAGCTCCTACAATGAGCAGTTCTTC.

The V and J genes are TRBV19 and TRBJ2-1, with D unresolved. This CDR3 is built from 14 residues. Trimming took 7 bases from V and 6 from J, leaving 16 bases between them. Germline loops: CDR1 LNHDA, CDR2 SQIVND (reference sequence). CDR3 in amino acids: CASKERDPFNEQFF. CDR3 DNA sequence: TGTGCCAGTAAGGAGAGAGATCCCTTCAATGAGCAGTTCTTC.

The chain carries TRBV6-5 and TRBJ1-5; TRBD1 aligns across 9 bases. V shed 5 bases and J 3 bases; nucleotides not matched to a gene: 5. CDR3 size: 15 residues. CDR1 is MNHEY and CDR2 is SVGAGI in the germline V gene. DNA of the CDR3: TGTGCCAGCAGTGCACGACAGGGGGACAATCAGCCCCAGCATTTT. Protein: CASSARQGDNQPQHF.

The V and J genes are TRBV14 and TRBJ1-1; D uncertain. This CDR3 is built from 15 residues. Trimming took 4 bases from V and 0 from J, leaving 12 bases between them. Germline V lookup: CDR1 SGHDN, CDR2 FVKESK. CDR3 sequence (DNA): TGTGCCAGCAGCCGTACAACCGTGCTGAACACTGAAGCTTTCTTT. This encodes CASSRTTVLNTEAFF.

The chain carries TRBV11-2 and TRBJ2-3, with no clear D. Germline-derived CDR1 and CDR2 are SGHAT and FQNNGV. V lost 1 base to trimming and J lost 1 base, with 9 bases between them. CDR3 size: 15 residues. The CDR3 is CASSLAPAGTDTQYF. As DNA, the CDR3 is TGTGCCAGCAGCTTAGCCCCGGCGGGCACAGATACGCAGTATTTT.

The sample holds a few counts of this clone. The V gene is TRBV4-1, the J gene TRBJ2-5, with D tentatively TRBD1 (6 bases). The germline gives CDR1 MGHRA, CDR2 YSYEKL. V was cut by 4 bases and J by 2 bases, with 14 bases left in between. The CDR3 is made up of 15 amino acids. In nucleotides, the CDR3 is TGCGCCAGCAGCCCGAGGGGGTACCGACAAGAGACCCAGTACTTC. Encoded protein: CASSPRGYRQETQYF.

This clone was picked up a small number of times. The rearrangement joins TRBV6-5 to TRBJ1-6, with 7 bases matching TRBD1. Germline values: CDR1 MNHEY, CDR2 SVGAGI. The trim removed 6 bases at V and 6 bases at J, leaving 5 bases unmatched. The CDR3 has 14 residues. CDR3 region: CASSVGTVNSPLHF. Written as DNA, the CDR3 is TGTGCCAGCAGCGTCGGGACAGTTAATTCACCCCTCCACTTT.

This sequence joins TRBV4-3 and TRBJ1-2; a weak D match, TRBD1 (6 bases). The germline V and J ends were trimmed by 5 bases and 4 bases, with 11 bases remaining between them. This CDR3 is built from 13 residues. Germline CDR1 is LGHNA and CDR2 is YSLEER. The CDR3, as DNA: TGCGCCAGCAGCATCTCCAGGGGCTATGGCTACACCTTC. This translates into CASSISRGYGYTF.

This clone was recorded once. The genes are TRBV6-6 and TRBJ2-5; tentatively, D is TRBD2 (6 bases). Trimming cost V 6 bases and J 7 bases, with 18 bases left between them. Per germline, CDR1 MNHNY and CDR2 SVGAGI (reference sequence). CDR3 length: 14 amino acids. The DNA of the CDR3 is TGTGCCAGCAGCCGACTTGGGACTCAGATGACCCAGTACTTC. Translated, it gives CASSRLGTQMTQYF.